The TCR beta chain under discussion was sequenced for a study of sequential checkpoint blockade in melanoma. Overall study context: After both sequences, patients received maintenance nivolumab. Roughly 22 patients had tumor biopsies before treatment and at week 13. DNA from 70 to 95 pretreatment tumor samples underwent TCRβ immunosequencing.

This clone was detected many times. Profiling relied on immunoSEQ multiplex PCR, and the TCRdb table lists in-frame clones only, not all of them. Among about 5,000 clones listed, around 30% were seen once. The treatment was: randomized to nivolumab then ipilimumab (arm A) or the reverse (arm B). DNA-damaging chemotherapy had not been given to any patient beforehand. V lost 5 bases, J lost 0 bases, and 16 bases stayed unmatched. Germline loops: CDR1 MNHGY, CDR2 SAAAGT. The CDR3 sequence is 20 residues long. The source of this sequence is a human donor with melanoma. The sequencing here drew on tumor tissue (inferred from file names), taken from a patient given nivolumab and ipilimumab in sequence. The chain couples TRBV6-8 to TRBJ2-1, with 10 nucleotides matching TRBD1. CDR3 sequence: CASSHRQGAMPLSSYNEQFF. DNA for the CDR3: TGTGCCAGCAGTCACAGACAGGGGGCGATGCCCCTGAGCTCCTACAATGAGCAGTTCTTC.